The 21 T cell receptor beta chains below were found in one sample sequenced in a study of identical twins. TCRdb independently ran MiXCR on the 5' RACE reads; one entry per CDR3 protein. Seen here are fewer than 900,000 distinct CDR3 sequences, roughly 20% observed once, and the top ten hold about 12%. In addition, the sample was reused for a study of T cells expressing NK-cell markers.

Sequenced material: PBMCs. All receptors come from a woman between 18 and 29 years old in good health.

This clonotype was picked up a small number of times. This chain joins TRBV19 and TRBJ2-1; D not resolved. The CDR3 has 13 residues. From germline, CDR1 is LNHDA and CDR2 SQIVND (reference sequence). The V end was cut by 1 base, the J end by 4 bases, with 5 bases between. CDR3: CASSIGLYNEQFF. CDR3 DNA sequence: TGTGCCAGTAGTATAGGGCTTTACAATGAGCAGTTCTTC.

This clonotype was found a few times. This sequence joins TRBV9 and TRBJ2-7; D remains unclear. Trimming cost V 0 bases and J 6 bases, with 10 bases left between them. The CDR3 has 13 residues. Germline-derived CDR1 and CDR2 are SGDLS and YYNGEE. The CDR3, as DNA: TGTGCCAGCAGCGTAGGTCCTCGGTTCGAGCAGTACTTC. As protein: CASSVGPRFEQYF.

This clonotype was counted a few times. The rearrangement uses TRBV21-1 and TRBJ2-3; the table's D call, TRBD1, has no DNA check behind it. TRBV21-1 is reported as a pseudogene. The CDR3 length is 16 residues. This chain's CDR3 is CASSTEGQGWTDTQYF. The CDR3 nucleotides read TGTGCCAGCAGCACCGAGGGACAGGGGTGGACAGATACGCAGTATTTT.

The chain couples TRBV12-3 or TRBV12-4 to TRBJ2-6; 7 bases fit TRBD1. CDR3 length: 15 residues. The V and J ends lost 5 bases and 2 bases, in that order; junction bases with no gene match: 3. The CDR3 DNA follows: TGTGCCAGCAGTATCGACAGGGCTGGGGCCAACGTCCTGACTTTC. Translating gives CASSIDRAGANVLTF.

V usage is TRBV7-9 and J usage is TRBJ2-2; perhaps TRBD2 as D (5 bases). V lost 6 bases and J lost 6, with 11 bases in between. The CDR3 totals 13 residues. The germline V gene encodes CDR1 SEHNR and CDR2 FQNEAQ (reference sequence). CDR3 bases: TGTGCCAGCAGGTACTACGGGGCCGGGGAGCTGTTTTTT. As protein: CASRYYGAGELFF.

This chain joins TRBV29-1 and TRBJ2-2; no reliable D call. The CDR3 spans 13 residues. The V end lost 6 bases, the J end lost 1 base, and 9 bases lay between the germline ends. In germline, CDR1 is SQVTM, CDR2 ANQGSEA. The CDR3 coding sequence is TGCAGCGTCCTCTTTAGGAACACCGGGGAGCTGTTTTTT. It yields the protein CSVLFRNTGELFF.

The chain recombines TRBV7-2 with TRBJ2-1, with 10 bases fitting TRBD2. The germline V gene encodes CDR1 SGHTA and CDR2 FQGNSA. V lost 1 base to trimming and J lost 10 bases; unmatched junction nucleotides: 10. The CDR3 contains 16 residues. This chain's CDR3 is CASSLDGLAGAREQFF. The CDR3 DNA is TGTGCCAGCAGCTTAGATGGGCTAGCGGGAGCGCGAGAGCAGTTCTTC.

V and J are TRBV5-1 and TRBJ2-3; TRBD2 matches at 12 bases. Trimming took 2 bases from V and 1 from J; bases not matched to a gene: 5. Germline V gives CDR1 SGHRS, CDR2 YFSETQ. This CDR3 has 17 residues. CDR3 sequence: CASSLLRLAGGTDTQYF. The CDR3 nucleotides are TGCGCCAGCAGCTTACTCCGACTAGCGGGGGGCACAGATACGCAGTATTTT. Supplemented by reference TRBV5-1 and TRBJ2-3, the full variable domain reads KAGVTQTPRYLIKTRGQQVTLSCSPISGHRSVSWYQQTPGQGLQFLFEYFSETQRNKGNFPGRFSGRQFSNSRSEMNVSTLELGDSALYLCASSLLRLAGGTDTQYFGPGTRLTVL.

The CDR3 loop is CASSPPGFGSEQYF. As DNA, the CDR3 is TGTGCCAGCAGCCCTCCGGGATTCGGCTCCGAGCAGTACTTC. The chain carries TRBV14 and TRBJ2-7; maybe TRBD2 (5 bases). Germline V gene data show CDR1 as SGHDN and CDR2 as FVKESK. V was clipped by 4 bases and J by 6 bases, with 16 bases between them. CDR3 length equals 14 residues.

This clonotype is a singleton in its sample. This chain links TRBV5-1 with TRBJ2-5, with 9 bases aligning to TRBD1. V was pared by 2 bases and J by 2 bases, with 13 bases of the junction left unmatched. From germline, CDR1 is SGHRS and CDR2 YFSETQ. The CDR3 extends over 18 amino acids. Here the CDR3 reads CASSFSPTGGFGQETQYF. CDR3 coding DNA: TGCGCCAGCAGCTTTTCCCCAACAGGGGGCTTTGGACAAGAGACCCAGTACTTC.

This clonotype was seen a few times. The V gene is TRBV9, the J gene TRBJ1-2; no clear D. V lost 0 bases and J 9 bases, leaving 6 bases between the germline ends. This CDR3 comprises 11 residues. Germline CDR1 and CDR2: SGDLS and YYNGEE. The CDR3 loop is CASSVGQSYTF. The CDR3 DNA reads TGTGCCAGCAGCGTAGGACAAAGCTACACCTTC.

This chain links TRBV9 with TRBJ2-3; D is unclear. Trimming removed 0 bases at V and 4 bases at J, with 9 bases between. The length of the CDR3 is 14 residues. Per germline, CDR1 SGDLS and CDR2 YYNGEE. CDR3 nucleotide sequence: TGTGCCAGCAGCGTAGAACCTCTCTCAGATACGCAGTATTTT. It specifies CASSVEPLSDTQYF. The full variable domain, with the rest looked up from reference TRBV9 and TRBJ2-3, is DSGVTQTPKHLITATGQRVTLRCSPRSGDLSVYWYQQSLDQGLQFLIQYYNGEERAKGNILERFSAQQFPDLHSELNLSSLELGDSALYFCASSVEPLSDTQYFGPGTRLTVL.

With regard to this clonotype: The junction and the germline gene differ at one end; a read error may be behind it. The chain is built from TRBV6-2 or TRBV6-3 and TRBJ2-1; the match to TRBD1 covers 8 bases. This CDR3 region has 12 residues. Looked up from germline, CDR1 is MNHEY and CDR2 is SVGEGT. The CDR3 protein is CASSYQGAGCVF. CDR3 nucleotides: TGTGCCAGCAGTTACCAGGGGGCAGGATGCGTCTTC.

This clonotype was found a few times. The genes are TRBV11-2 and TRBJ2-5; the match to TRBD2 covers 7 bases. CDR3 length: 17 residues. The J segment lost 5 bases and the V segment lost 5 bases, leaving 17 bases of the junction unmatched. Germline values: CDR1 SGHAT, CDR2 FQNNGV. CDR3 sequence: CASSAPLGGRSRETQYF. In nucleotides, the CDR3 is TGTGCCAGCAGCGCGCCCTTGGGAGGGCGATCCAGGGAGACCCAGTACTTC.

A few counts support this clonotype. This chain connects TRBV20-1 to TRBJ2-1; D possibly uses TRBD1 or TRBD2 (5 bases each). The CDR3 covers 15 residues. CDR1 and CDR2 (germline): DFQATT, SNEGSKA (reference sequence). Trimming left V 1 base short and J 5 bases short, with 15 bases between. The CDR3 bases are TGCAGTGCTAGAGTCCGGGGACGAGCCAACAATGAGCAGTTCTTC. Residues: CSARVRGRANNEQFF.

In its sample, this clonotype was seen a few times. The DNA for the CDR3 is TGCAGCGTTGGGGTCCTAGCGGGGGCCTACGAGCAGTACTTC. Its translation: CSVGVLAGAYEQYF. The rearrangement links TRBV29-1 to TRBJ2-7; TRBD2 matches 10 bases. Germline V gene data show CDR1 as SQVTM and CDR2 as ANQGSEA. The V gene end was trimmed by 4 bases and the J gene end by 2 bases; junction bases not matched to a gene: 5. This CDR3 spans 14 amino acids.

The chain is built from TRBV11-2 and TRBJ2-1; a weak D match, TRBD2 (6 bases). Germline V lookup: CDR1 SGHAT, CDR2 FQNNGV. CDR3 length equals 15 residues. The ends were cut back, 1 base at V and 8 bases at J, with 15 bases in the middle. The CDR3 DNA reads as TGTGCCAGCAGCTTAGTATTGGCGGGATGGGATGAGCAGTTCTTC. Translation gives CASSLVLAGWDEQFF.

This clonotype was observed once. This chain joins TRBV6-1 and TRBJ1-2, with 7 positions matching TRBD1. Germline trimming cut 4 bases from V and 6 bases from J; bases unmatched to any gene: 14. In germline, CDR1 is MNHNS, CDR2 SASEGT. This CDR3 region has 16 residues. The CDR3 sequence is CASSALIRDSPDGYTF. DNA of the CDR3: TGTGCCAGCAGTGCACTTATCCGGGACAGTCCCGATGGCTACACCTTC.

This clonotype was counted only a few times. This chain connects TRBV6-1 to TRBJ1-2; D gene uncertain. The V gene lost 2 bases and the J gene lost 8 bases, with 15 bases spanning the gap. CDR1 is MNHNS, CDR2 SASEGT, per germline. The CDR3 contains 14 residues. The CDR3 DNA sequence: TGTGCCAGCAGTGAATGGTCCGCTGGAGAGGGCTACACCTTC. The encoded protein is CASSEWSAGEGYTF.

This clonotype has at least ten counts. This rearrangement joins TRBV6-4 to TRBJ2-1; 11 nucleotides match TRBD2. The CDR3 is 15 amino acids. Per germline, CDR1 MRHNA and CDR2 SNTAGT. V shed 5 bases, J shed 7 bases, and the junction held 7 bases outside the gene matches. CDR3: CASSTNSGGVNEQFF. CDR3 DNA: TGTGCCAGCAGTACTAATAGCGGGGGGGTAAATGAGCAGTTCTTC.

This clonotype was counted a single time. In nucleotides, the CDR3 is TGTGCCAGCAGCTTGACAGGGGGCGGCGGCGGGGAGCTGTTTTTT. Its protein product is CASSLTGGGGGELFF. The chain has TRBV7-9 and TRBJ2-2; 10 bases map to TRBD1. The V gene's germline CDR1 is SEHNR and CDR2 FQNEAQ (reference sequence). Trimming cost V 3 bases and J 7 bases; bases outside gene matches: 5. The CDR3 sequence is 15 residues long.